This is a list of T cell receptor beta chains from one sample in a study of graft-versus-host responses after intestinal transplantation. Repertoires were generated with immunoSEQ multiplex PCR, while TCRdb's copy carries only in-frame clones and drops some. The table shows around 23,000 clones, with approximately 85% occurring only once. Sequenced here: PBMCs, sampled 450 to 480 days after intestinal transplant. The source is a human patient who received an intestinal transplant, so some T cells may come from the graft donor. Both conserved end residues are part of each CDR3. Each record gives: D gene, J gene, V gene, clone size, CDR3 protein, CDR3 DNA. The D gene is left open where the match is weak. Expanded clones get a size class; other rows say once, few or many, or leave the size out.

NA | TRBJ2-7 | TRBV7-8 | NA | CASSLRETSYEQYF | TGTGCCAGCAGCTTAAGGGAAACCTCCTACGAGCAGTACTTC
TRBD1 | TRBJ1-1 | TRBV15 | NA | CATSRDAFRTGENTEAFF | TGTGCCACCAGCAGAGACGCGTTCCGGACAGGGGAGAACACTGAAGCTTTCTTT
NA | TRBJ1-2 | TRBV6-5 | NA | CASGYNYGYTF | TGTGCCAGCGGATACAACTATGGCTACACCTTC
TRBD1 | TRBJ2-1 | TRBV6-6 | NA | CASSYGTGAYEQFF | TGTGCCAGCAGTTACGGGACAGGCGCCTATGAGCAGTTCTTC
TRBD1 | TRBJ1-1 | TRBV20-1 | NA | CSPFRDSEAFF | TGCAGTCCATTCCGGGACAGCGAAGCTTTCTTT
TRBD2 | TRBJ2-7 | TRBV27 | NA | CASSRVGGSVYEQYF | TGTGCCAGCAGCCGCGTGGGCGGGAGTGTGTACGAGCAGTACTTC
NA | TRBJ2-3 | TRBV28 | NA | CASSFRNTQYF | TGTGCCAGCAGTTTTAGAAATACGCAGTATTTT
NA | TRBJ2-7 | TRBV4-1 | NA | CASSQDRGPPEYF | TGCGCCAGCAGCCAAGATCGAGGCCCACCGGAGTACTTC
NA | TRBJ1-1 | TRBV7-2 | NA | CASSLVQGTEAFF | TGTGCCAGCAGCTTAGTGCAGGGCACTGAAGCTTTCTTT
NA | TRBJ1-2 | TRBV9 | NA | CASGGVGYYGYTF | TGTGCCAGCGGAGGGGTCGGGTACTATGGCTACACCTTC
NA | TRBJ1-5 | TRBV6-5 | NA | CASTLGRDQPQHF | TGTGCCAGCACCCTCGGAAGGGATCAGCCCCAGCATTTT
TRBD2 | TRBJ2-3 | TRBV5-4 | NA | CASSTGLAGGTDTQYF | TGTGCCAGCAGCACTGGACTAGCGGGAGGGACAGATACGCAGTATTTT
TRBD1 | TRBJ1-2 | TRBV10-3 | NA | CAISEPGTVKGNGYTF | TGTGCCATCAGTGAGCCGGGGACAGTCAAAGGGAATGGCTACACCTTC
NA | TRBJ2-7 | TRBV6-5 | NA | CASSVEGTSSYEQYF | TGTGCCAGCAGTGTTGAAGGGACAAGCTCCTACGAGCAGTACTTC
NA | TRBJ2-7 | TRBV6-6 | NA | CASSQGQSYEQYF | TGTGCCAGCAGCCAAGGGCAGTCCTACGAGCAGTACTTC
TRBD1 | TRBJ2-3 | TRBV6-5 | NA | CASKGQGVGTDTQYF | TGTGCCAGCAAGGGACAGGGGGTGGGCACAGATACGCAGTATTTT
NA | TRBJ2-5 | TRBV30 | few | CAWSVRGARWGQETQYF | TGTGCCTGGAGTGTAAGGGGGGCCAGGTGGGGCCAAGAGACCCAGTACTTC
NA | TRBJ2-1 | TRBV6-5 | NA | CASSYSIEEDEQFF | TGTGCCAGCAGTTACTCGATTGAGGAGGATGAGCAGTTCTTC
NA | TRBJ2-1 | TRBV27 | NA | CASSLSRGEQEQFF | TGTGCCAGCAGTTTAAGTAGAGGGGAGCAGGAGCAGTTCTTC
TRBD2 | TRBJ2-1 | TRBV10-2 | once | CASSESALSSGRAGEQFF | TGCGCCAGCAGTGAGTCGGCTTTATCTAGCGGGAGGGCCGGCGAGCAGTTCTTC
NA | TRBJ1-6 | TRBV2 | few | CASNGGGSRNSPLHF | TGTGCCAGCAACGGGGGGGGCAGTAGAAATTCACCCCTCCACTTT